The sequence of this TCR beta chain was determined in a study of cytomegalovirus exposure and HLA in healthy donors. As for the study in general: The platform used for the 95 to 150 validation repertoires matched that of the roughly 720 first-cohort repertoires, a later analysis reported.

In regard to this clone: What it binds is not known.

Profiling relied on immunoSEQ multiplex PCR, and the TCRdb table lists in-frame clones only, not all of them. The table shows 130,000 or so clones, with 80% to 90% occurring only once. This CDR3 region has 15 residues. Trimming left V 7 bases short and J 0 bases short, with 13 bases between. Germline V gene lookup returns CDR1 LNHDA and CDR2 SQIVND (reference sequence). Overall study results and limits: One later analysis, an examination of the approximately 120 validation repertoires, found that first-cohort TCR clusters tended to co-occur in them. Under in vitro conditions, three CMV-associated chains were confirmed as specific for CMV antigens.

The donors were in the roughly 130-subject validation cohort, distinct from the approximately 610-subject first cohort. The origin of this receptor is a woman under 30 in good health and CMV-seronegative. The V gene is TRBV19, the J gene TRBJ1-5; no definite D call. Sequencing was carried out using PBMCs. The CDR3 sequence: CASNEQTFSNQPQHF. The CDR3 bases are TGTGCCAGTAATGAACAGACCTTTAGCAATCAGCCCCAGCATTTT.